What follows are 21 T cell receptor beta chains derived from one specimen sequenced in a study of type 1 regulatory T cells. MiXCR, applied by TCRdb to the reads, yields one record per CDR3 protein. The table records around 69,000 distinct CDR3 sequences, about three fifths of them present only once. These receptors have no identified antigens. The specimen sequenced was cultured T cells, either the whole culture or a sorted T cell fraction (not recorded which). Subset: Tr1-enriched cell product generated in vitro against host alloantigens. The receptors come from a human donor in good health.

The V call is TRBV5-1, the J call TRBJ2-7; 9 nucleotides line up with TRBD2. After removal of 4 bases from V and 2 bases from J, the junction contained 7 bases not matched to a gene. There are 15 residues in the CDR3. CDR1 is SGHRS, CDR2 YFSETQ, per germline. The CDR3 loop reads CASSTGTSLTYEQYF. The CDR3 DNA follows: TGCGCCAGCAGCACAGGGACTAGCTTAACCTACGAGCAGTACTTC. The whole variable domain, filled in from reference TRBV5-1 and TRBJ2-7, reads KAGVTQTPRYLIKTRGQQVTLSCSPISGHRSVSWYQQTPGQGLQFLFEYFSETQRNKGNFPGRFSGRQFSNSRSEMNVSTLELGDSALYLCASSTGTSLTYEQYFGPGTRLTVT.

The V call is TRBV6-1, the J call TRBJ1-4; 7 nucleotides line up with TRBD1. This CDR3 has 13 amino acids. CDR1 and CDR2 (germline): MNHNS, SASEGT. After removal of 5 bases from V and 6 bases from J, the junction contained 3 bases not matched to a gene. The CDR3 loop is CASSTTGHEKLFF. CDR3 in DNA: TGTGCCAGCAGTACGACAGGGCATGAAAAACTGTTTTTT.

This clonotype came up a few times. The chain combines TRBV6-6 with TRBJ1-1; 7 bases align to TRBD1. Looked up from germline, CDR1 is MNHNY and CDR2 is SVGAGI (reference sequence). The CDR3 is made up of 14 amino acids. V gave up 6 bases and J gave up 4 bases; unmatched junction bases: 8. CDR3 bases: TGTGCCAGCAGGCGGGGACAGATGAGCACTGAAGCTTTCTTT. It yields the protein CASRRGQMSTEAFF.

The V gene is TRBV29-1, the J gene TRBJ2-7; a possible D gene is TRBD2 (6 bases). Trimming stripped 4 bases from V and 1 base from J, with 11 bases between. The CDR3 length is 13 residues. Germline loops: CDR1 SQVTM, CDR2 ANQGSEA. CDR3 protein: CSVARGLSYEQYF. The DNA for the CDR3 is TGCAGCGTTGCTCGGGGACTTTCCTACGAGCAGTACTTC.

The chain carries TRBV15 and TRBJ1-2; tentatively, D is TRBD1 (6 bases). Germline-derived CDR1 and CDR2 are LNHNV and YYDKDF (reference sequence). The CDR3 runs to 13 residues. Between the trimmed V and J ends, which lost 2 bases and 8 bases, there was a span of 12 bases. The CDR3 sequence is CATSRPGAPGYTF. The CDR3 region has the DNA TGTGCCACCAGCAGACCAGGGGCCCCAGGCTACACCTTC.

The chain carries TRBV6-5 and TRBJ1-1, with 7 nucleotides matching TRBD1. Germline lookup yields CDR1 MNHEY and CDR2 SVGAGI. This CDR3 spans 11 amino acids. The DNA of the CDR3 is TGTGCGATCAACAGGGGCACTGAAGCTTTCTTT. It is translated as CAINRGTEAFF.

V and J are TRBV29-1 and TRBJ1-5, with D perhaps matching TRBD1 (5 bases). Looked up from germline, CDR1 is SQVTM and CDR2 is ANQGSEA. The CDR3 has 14 amino acids. V was pared by 4 bases and J by 0 bases, with 10 bases between. The CDR3 spells CSVAETDSNQPQHF. CDR3 sequence (DNA): TGCAGCGTTGCTGAGACAGATAGCAATCAGCCCCAGCATTTT. The whole variable domain, filled in from reference TRBV29-1 and TRBJ1-5, reads SAVISQKPSRDICQRGTSLTIQCQVDSQVTMMFWYRQQPGQSLTLIATANQGSEATYESGFVIDKFPISRPNLTFSTLTVSNMSPEDSSIYLCSVAETDSNQPQHFGDGTRLSIL.

The gene calls are TRBV25-1 and TRBJ1-3; D is ambiguous. From germline, CDR1 is MGHDK and CDR2 SYGVNS. With 11 bases removed from V and 0 bases from J, the gap between germline ends came to 8 bases. This CDR3 has 12 amino acids. This CDR3 is CAARGSGNTIYF. Written as DNA, the CDR3 is TGTGCCGCACGGGGCTCTGGAAACACCATATATTTT.

The J gene is TRBJ2-7, the V gene TRBV10-3; D is uncertain. The germline V gene encodes CDR1 ENHRY and CDR2 SYGVKD. The germline V and J ends were trimmed by 11 bases and 3 bases, with 11 bases remaining between them. This CDR3 has 11 residues. The CDR3 protein is CAAGQVYEQYF. In DNA form, the CDR3 reads TGTGCCGCTGGGCAGGTCTACGAGCAGTACTTC.

The chain combines TRBV20-1 with TRBJ2-2; no definite D call. The germline V gene has CDR1 DFQATT and CDR2 SNEGSKA (reference sequence). The CDR3 covers 16 residues. Between the trimmed V and J ends, which lost 5 bases and 0 bases, there was a span of 16 bases. For the CDR3, the DNA is TGCAGTGCTGTCCCTTTGACGGTGTCGAACACCGGGGAGCTGTTTTTT. Its protein product is CSAVPLTVSNTGELFF.

CDR3 sequence: CASTQIGAGGGVDEQFF. DNA of the CDR3: TGTGCCAGCACCCAAATCGGCGCGGGAGGAGGAGTCGATGAGCAGTTCTTC. The chain couples TRBV7-2 to TRBJ2-1; 8 bases match TRBD2. The CDR3 contains 17 residues. V shed 7 bases, J shed 8 bases, and the junction held 19 bases outside the gene matches. The germline gives CDR1 SGHTA, CDR2 FQGNSA. The full variable domain, its missing parts supplied by reference TRBV7-2 and TRBJ2-1, is GAGVSQSPSNKVTEKGKDVELRCDPISGHTALYWYRQSLGQGLEFLIYFQGNSAPDKSGLPSDRFSAERTGGSVSTLTIQRTQQEDSAVYLCASTQIGAGGGVDEQFFGPGTRLTVL.

This clonotype was counted a few times. The genes are TRBV7-9 and TRBJ1-5; D call uncertain. V was cut by 1 base and J by 0 bases, with 7 bases left in between. CDR1 is SEHNR and CDR2 is FQNEAQ in the germline V gene (reference sequence). This CDR3 has 15 residues. The CDR3 nucleotides are TGTGCCAGCAGCTTAGGGACGGATAGCAATCAGCCCCAGCATTTT. Residues: CASSLGTDSNQPQHF.

This chain connects TRBV27 to TRBJ1-1; D perhaps matches TRBD1 (5 bases). The CDR3 length is 15 residues. Trimming removed 5 bases from V and 7 bases from J, with 20 bases in between. The germline CDR1 and CDR2 sequences are MNHEY and SMNVEV (reference sequence). The CDR3 DNA reads as TGTGCCAGCAGTCCCCCCAAAGCAGGGAATCATGAAGCTTTCTTT. This codes for CASSPPKAGNHEAFF.

This clonotype was counted once. This chain connects TRBV7-8 to TRBJ2-1, with D unclear. Germline V gene data show CDR1 as SGHVS and CDR2 as FQNEAQ. The V end was cut by 5 bases, the J end by 5 bases, with 7 bases between. This CDR3 has 12 residues. CDR3 protein: CASSPSHNEQFF. The CDR3 coding sequence is TGTGCCAGCAGCCCCAGCCACAATGAGCAGTTCTTC.

Remarks on this clonotype: One end of the junction does not line up with germline, which may come from a read error. The rearrangement joins TRBV12-3 or TRBV12-4 to TRBJ2-5; D is ambiguous. This CDR3 has 13 amino acids. This chain's CDR3 is CASSFLAQETLYF. The CDR3 coding sequence is TGTGCCAGCAGTTTTCTCGCCCAAGAGACCCTGTACTTC.

There are a few counts of this clonotype. The chain uses TRBV5-1 and TRBJ2-5, with D hard to call. This CDR3 has 13 residues. V dropped 1 base and J dropped 4 bases, with 8 bases sitting between them. Germline CDR1 SGHRS, CDR2 YFSETQ. The CDR3 DNA is TGCGCCAGCAGCTTGACTGAAGGAGAGACCCAGTACTTC. This translates into CASSLTEGETQYF.

The chain couples TRBV5-1 to TRBJ1-2; possibly TRBD1 for D (5 bases). Trimming took off 5 bases at V and 1 base at J, with 9 bases between the two ends. The CDR3 contains 13 residues. Germline CDR1 SGHRS, CDR2 YFSETQ. The CDR3 region is CASSPTVNYGYTF. The CDR3 region has the DNA TGCGCCAGCAGTCCGACAGTTAACTATGGCTACACCTTC.

By frequency in the sample, this clonotype is medium-sized. This chain connects TRBV20-1 to TRBJ1-4; D is perhaps TRBD1 (5 bases). CDR3 length equals 13 residues. The V gene lost 5 bases and the J gene lost 4 bases, with 11 bases spanning the gap. Germline lookup yields CDR1 DFQATT and CDR2 SNEGSKA (reference sequence). The CDR3 DNA reads TGCAGTGCTCGCGGGACGGTTAATGAAAAACTGTTTTTT. Protein sequence: CSARGTVNEKLFF.

The chain couples TRBV20-1 to TRBJ2-1; TRBD1 agrees at 10 bases. Trimming at V came to 4 bases and at J to 3 bases, leaving 3 bases not matched to a gene. Germline V gene lookup returns CDR1 DFQATT and CDR2 SNEGSKA (reference sequence). This CDR3 contains 14 residues. Here the CDR3 reads CSATRTGGYNEQFF. CDR3 nucleotides: TGCAGTGCTACCCGGACAGGGGGCTACAATGAGCAGTTCTTC.

The rearrangement uses TRBV2 and TRBJ1-1; D perhaps matches TRBD1 (5 bases). Germline V gene lookup returns CDR1 SNHLY and CDR2 FYNNEI. V was cut by 5 bases and J by 1 base, with 11 bases left in between. The CDR3 sequence is 14 residues long. CDR3 amino acids: CASSNQGPNTEAFF. DNA of the CDR3: TGTGCCAGCAGTAACCAGGGCCCGAACACTGAAGCTTTCTTT.

This clonotype came up a few times. The chain uses TRBV2 and TRBJ2-5; D not certain. CDR3 length: 16 residues. V was clipped by 4 bases and J by 0 bases, with 15 bases between them. Germline V gene lookup returns CDR1 SNHLY and CDR2 FYNNEI. DNA for the CDR3: TGTGCCAGCAGTGCCCAAGGCCGGGTGTACCAAGAGACCCAGTACTTC. This encodes CASSAQGRVYQETQYF.